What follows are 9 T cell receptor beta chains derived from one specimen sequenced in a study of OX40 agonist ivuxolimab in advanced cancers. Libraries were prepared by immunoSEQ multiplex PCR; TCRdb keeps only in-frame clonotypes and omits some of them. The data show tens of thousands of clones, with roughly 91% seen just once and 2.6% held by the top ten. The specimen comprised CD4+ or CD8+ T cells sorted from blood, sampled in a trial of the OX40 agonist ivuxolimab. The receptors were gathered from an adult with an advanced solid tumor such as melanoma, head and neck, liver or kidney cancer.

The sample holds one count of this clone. The CDR3 spells CASSIRGTGELFF. As DNA, the CDR3 is TGTGCCAGCAGCATCAGGGGAACCGGGGAGCTGTTTTTT. The V gene is TRBV11-3, the J gene TRBJ2-2; D might be TRBD1 (6 bases). Germline V gives CDR1 SGHNT, CDR2 YENEEA. V shed 5 bases and J shed 5 bases, with 9 bases lying between them. The CDR3 extends over 13 amino acids.

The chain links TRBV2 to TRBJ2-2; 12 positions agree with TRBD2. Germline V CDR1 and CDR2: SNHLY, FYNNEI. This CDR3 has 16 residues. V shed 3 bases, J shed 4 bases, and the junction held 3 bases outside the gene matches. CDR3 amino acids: CASSDRLAGATGELFF. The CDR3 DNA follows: TGTGCCAGCAGTGACCGACTAGCGGGAGCCACCGGGGAGCTGTTTTTT.

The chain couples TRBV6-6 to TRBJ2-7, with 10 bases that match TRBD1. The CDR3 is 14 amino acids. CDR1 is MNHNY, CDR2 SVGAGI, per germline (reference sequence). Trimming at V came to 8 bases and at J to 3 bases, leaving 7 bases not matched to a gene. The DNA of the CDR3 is TGTGCCAGCCAGAAGACAGGGGGCTTCTACGAGCAGTACTTC. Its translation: CASQKTGGFYEQYF.

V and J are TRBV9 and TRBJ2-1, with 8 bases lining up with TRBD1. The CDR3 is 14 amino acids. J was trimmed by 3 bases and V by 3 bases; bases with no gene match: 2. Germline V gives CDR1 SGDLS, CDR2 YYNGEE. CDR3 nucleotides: TGTGCCAGCAGCGCAACAGGGGGCTACAATGAGCAGTTCTTC. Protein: CASSATGGYNEQFF.

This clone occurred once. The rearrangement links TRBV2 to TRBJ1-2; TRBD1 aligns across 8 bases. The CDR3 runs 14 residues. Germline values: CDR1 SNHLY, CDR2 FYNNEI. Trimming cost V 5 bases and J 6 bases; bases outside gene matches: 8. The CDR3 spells CASSWQGARDGYTF. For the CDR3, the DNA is TGTGCCAGCAGTTGGCAGGGGGCACGGGATGGCTACACCTTC.

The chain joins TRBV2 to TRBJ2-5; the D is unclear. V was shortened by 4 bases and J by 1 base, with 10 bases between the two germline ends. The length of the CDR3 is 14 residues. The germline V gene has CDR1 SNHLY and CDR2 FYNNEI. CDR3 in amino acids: CASSVLGPQETQYF. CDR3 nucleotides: TGTGCCAGCAGTGTGCTCGGGCCCCAAGAGACCCAGTACTTC. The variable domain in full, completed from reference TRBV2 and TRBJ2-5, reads EPEVTQTPSHQVTQMGQEVILRCVPISNHLYFYWYRQILGQKVEFLVSFYNNEISEKSEIFDDQFSVERPDGSNFTLKIRSTKLEDSAMYFCASSVLGPQETQYFGPGTRLLVL.

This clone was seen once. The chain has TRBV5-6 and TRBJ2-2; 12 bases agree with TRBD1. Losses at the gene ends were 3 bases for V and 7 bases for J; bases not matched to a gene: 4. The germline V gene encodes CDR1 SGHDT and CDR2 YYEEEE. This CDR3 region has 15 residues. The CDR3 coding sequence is TGTGCCAGCAGCTGGGGACAGGGGGCTGGCGGGGAGCTGTTTTTT. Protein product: CASSWGQGAGGELFF.

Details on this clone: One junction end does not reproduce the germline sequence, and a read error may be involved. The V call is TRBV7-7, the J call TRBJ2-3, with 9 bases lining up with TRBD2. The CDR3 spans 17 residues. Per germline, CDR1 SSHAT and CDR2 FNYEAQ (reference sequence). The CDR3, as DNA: TGTGCTAGCAGCTTAGAAGTCGGACTAGCGAGCACAGATACGCAGTATTTT. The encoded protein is CASSLEVGLASTDTQYF.

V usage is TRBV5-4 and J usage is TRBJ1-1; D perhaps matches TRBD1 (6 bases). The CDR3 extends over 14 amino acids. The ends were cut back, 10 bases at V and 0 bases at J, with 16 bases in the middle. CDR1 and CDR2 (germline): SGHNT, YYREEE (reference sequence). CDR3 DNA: TGTGCCGGAAAGATACAGGGTATGAACACTGAAGCTTTCTTT. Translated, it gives CAGKIQGMNTEAFF.